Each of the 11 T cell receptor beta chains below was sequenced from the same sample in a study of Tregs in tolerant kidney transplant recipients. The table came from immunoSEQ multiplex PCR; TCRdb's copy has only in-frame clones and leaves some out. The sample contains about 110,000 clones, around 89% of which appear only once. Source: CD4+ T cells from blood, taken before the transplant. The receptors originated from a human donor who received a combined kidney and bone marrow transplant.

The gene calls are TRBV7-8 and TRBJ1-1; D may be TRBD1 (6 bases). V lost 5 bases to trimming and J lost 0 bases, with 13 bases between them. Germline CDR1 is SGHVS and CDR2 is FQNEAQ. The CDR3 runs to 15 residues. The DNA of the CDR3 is TGTGCCAGCAGCGACAGGTTTTACCTGAACACTGAAGCTTTCTTT. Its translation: CASSDRFYLNTEAFF.

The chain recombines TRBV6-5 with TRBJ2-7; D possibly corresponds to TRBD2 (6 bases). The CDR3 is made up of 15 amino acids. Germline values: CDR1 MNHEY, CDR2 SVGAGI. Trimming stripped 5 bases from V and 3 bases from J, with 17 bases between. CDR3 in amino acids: CASSPSRGLSYEQYF. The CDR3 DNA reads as TGTGCCAGCAGTCCCTCCCGGGGACTGAGCTACGAGCAGTACTTC.

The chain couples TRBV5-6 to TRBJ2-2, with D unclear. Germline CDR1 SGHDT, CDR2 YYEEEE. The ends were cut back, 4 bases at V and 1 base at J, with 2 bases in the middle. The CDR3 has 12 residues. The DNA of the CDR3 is TGTGCCAGCAGCCTGAACACCGGGGAGCTGTTTTTT. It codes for CASSLNTGELFF.

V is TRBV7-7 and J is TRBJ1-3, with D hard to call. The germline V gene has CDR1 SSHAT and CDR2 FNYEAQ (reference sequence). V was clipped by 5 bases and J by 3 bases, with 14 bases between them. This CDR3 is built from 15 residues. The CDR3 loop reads CASSPSGIGGNTIYF. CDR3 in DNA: TGTGCCAGCAGCCCCTCGGGGATAGGTGGAAACACCATATATTTT.

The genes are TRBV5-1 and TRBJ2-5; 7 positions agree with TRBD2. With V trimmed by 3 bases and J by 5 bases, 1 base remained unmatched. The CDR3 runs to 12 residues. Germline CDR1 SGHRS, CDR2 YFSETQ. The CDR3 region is CASSSGGETQYF. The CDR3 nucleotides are TGCGCCAGCAGCTCCGGGGGGGAGACCCAGTACTTC.

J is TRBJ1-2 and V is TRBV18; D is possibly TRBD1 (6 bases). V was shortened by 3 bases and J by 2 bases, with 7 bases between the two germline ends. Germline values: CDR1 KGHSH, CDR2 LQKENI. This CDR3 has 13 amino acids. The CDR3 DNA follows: TGTGCCAGCTCACCCGGACAGAACTATGGCTACACCTTC. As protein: CASSPGQNYGYTF. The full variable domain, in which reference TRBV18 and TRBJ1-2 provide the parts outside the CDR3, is NAGVMQNPRHLVRRRGQEARLRCSPMKGHSHVYWYRQLPEEGLKFMVYLQKENIIDESGMPKERFSAEFPKEGPSILRIQQVVRGDSAAYFCASSPGQNYGYTFGSGTRLTVV.

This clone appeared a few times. The CDR3 loop is CASSPPTGGGYTF. The CDR3 DNA reads as TGTGCCAGCAGCCCCCCGACAGGGGGCGGCTACACCTTC. V and J are TRBV7-9 and TRBJ1-2; TRBD1 aligns across 10 bases. Germline loops: CDR1 SEHNR, CDR2 FQNEAQ (reference sequence). V shed 5 bases and J 8 bases; nucleotides not matched to a gene: 5. The CDR3 is 13 amino acids.

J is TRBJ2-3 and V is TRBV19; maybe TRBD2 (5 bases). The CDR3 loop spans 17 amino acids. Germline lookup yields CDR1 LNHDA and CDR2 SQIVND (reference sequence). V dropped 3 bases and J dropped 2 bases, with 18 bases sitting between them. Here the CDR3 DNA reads TGTGCCAGTAGTATTGAGGGCGGAACCACTTTCACAGATACGCAGTATTTT. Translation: CASSIEGGTTFTDTQYF. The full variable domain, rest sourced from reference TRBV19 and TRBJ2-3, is DGGITQSPKYLFRKEGQNVTLSCEQNLNHDAMYWYRQDPGQGLRLIYYSQIVNDFQKGDIAEGYSVSREKKESFPLTVTSAQKNPTAFYLCASSIEGGTTFTDTQYFGPGTRLTVL.

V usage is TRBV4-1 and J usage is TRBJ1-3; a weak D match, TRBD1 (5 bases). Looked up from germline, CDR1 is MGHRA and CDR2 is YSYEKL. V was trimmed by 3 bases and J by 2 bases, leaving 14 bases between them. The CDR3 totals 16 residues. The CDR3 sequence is CASSQEGLLAGNTIYF. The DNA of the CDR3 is TGCGCCAGCAGCCAGGAGGGACTCCTCGCTGGAAACACCATATATTTT.

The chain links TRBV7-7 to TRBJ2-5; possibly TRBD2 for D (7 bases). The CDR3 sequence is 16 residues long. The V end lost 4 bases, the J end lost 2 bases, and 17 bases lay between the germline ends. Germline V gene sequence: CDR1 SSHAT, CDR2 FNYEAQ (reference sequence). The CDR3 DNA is TGTGCCAGCAGCTCCAGCGGGAAGGGGGGACAAGAGACCCAGTACTTC. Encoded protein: CASSSSGKGGQETQYF.

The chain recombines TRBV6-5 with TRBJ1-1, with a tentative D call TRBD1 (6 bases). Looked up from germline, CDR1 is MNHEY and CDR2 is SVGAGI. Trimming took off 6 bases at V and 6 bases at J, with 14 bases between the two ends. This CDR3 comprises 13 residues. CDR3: CASSPEGGAEAFF. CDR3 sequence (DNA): TGTGCCAGCAGCCCCGAGGGGGGGGCTGAAGCTTTCTTT.